This T cell receptor (beta chain) was obtained from a study of shared clonotypes between healthy human individuals. About the study: Aged 18 to 49, the donors were a couple of women and a few men.

Sequencing was at deep level. Sequencing was performed with immunoSEQ multiplex PCR; in TCRdb, only in-frame clones are kept and a portion is missing. Of around 2.5 million clones detected, 93% appear once; the ten largest clones hold 0.36%. The CDR3 is made up of 17 amino acids. CDR1 is SGHVS, CDR2 FQNEAQ, per germline. Sequencing was performed on naive CD4+ T cells from PBMCs. Noted subset: CD45RA+ positively selected. This TCR derives from a man aged 18 to 29 in good health. Some clones in this sample may be carry-over from other donors' samples. The chain joins TRBV7-8 to TRBJ2-5; 8 bases are a match to TRBD2. The J call is uncertain, as TRBJ2-7 better fits the DNA end. CDR3 in amino acids: CASSHTSGASVPYEQYF. CDR3 nucleotide sequence: TGTGCCAGCAGCCATACTAGCGGCGCGAGCGTTCCCTACGAGCAGTACTTC.